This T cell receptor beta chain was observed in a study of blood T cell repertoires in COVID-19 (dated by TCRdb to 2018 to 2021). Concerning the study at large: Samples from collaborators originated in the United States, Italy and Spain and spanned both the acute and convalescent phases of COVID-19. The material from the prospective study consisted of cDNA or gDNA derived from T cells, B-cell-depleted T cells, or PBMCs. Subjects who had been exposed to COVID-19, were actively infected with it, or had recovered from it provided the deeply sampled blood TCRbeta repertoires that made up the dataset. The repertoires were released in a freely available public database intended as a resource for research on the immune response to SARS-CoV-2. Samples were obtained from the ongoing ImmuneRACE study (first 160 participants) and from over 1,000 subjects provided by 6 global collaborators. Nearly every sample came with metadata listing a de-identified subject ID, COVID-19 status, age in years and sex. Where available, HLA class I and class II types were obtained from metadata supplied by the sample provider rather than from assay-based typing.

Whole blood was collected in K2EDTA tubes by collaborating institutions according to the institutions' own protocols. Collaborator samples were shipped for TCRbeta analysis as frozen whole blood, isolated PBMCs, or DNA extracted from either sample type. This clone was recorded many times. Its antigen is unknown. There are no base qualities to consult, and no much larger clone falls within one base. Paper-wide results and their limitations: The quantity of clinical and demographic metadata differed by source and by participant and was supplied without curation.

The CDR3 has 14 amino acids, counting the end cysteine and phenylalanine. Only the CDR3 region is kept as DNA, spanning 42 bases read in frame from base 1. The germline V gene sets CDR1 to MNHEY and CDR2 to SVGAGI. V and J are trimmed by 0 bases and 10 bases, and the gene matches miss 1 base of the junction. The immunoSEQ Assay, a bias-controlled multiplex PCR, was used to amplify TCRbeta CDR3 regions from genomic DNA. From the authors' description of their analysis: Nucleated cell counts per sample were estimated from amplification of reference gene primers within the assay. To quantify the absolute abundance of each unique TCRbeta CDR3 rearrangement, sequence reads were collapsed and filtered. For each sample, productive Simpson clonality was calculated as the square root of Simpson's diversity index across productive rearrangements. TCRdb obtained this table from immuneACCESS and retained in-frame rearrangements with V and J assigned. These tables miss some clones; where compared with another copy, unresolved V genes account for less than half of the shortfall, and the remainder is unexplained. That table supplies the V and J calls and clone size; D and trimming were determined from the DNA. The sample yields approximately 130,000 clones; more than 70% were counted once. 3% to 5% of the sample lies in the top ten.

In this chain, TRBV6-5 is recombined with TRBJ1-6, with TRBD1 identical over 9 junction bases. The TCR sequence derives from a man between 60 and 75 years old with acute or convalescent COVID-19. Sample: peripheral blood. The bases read TGTGCCAGCAGTTACTCGGGACAGGGATCACCCCTCCACTTT. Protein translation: CASSYSGQGSPLHF.